This entry lists 7 T cell receptor beta chains sequenced from one sample in a study of T cell responses to AZD1222 COVID-19 vaccine. Method: immunoSEQ multiplex PCR; TCRdb's copy keeps in-frame clones and lacks some. The sample has a few hundred thousand clones; approximately 95% are singletons. The input for sequencing was peripheral blood, taken on day 0 of AZD1222 vaccination. These receptors came from an adult in good health.

The V call is TRBV5-1, the J call TRBJ1-5, with D tentatively TRBD1 (5 bases). CDR3 length: 13 amino acids. The germline CDR1 and CDR2 sequences are SGHRS and YFSETQ. The ends were cut back, 0 bases at V and 4 bases at J, with 5 bases in the middle. In DNA, the CDR3 is TGCGCCAGCAGCTTGGGACAGAATCAGCCCCAGCATTTT. It specifies CASSLGQNQPQHF.

The rearrangement joins TRBV4-1 to TRBJ2-2; tentative D call: TRBD1 (7 bases). The CDR3 is 18 residues long. Germline V gene sequence: CDR1 MGHRA, CDR2 YSYEKL. The V and J ends lost 3 bases and 2 bases respectively, with 19 bases between them. CDR3 amino acids: CASSHRRRQGGNTGELFF. The CDR3 DNA sequence: TGCGCCAGCAGCCATCGCCGCCGGCAGGGGGGCAACACCGGGGAGCTGTTTTTT.

This clone occurred a few times. The CDR3 loop reads CASSSPGRSRETQYF. CDR3 nucleotide sequence: TGTGCCAGCAGCTCCCCGGGCAGGTCAAGGGAGACCCAGTACTTC. The chain has TRBV7-2 and TRBJ2-5, with unresolved D. The CDR3 spans 15 residues. Per germline, CDR1 SGHTA and CDR2 FQGNSA. The germline V and J ends were trimmed by 4 bases and 5 bases, with 17 bases remaining between them.

The chain couples TRBV7-8 to TRBJ1-2; D ambiguous. In germline, CDR1 is SGHVS, CDR2 FQNEAQ. Trimming took off 3 bases at V and 7 bases at J, with 21 bases between the two ends. This CDR3 is built from 16 residues. The CDR3, as DNA: TGTGCCAGCAGCTTTGCGCACAGAGGAAACGTGGGTGGCTACACCTTC. It codes for CASSFAHRGNVGGYTF.

The chain employs TRBV6-5 and TRBJ1-1, with a tentative D call TRBD1 (5 bases). V gave up 2 bases and J gave up 5 bases, with 9 bases separating them. CDR1 is MNHEY and CDR2 is SVGAGI in the germline V gene. The CDR3 totals 13 residues. The CDR3 is CASSYRGITEAFF. The DNA of the CDR3 is TGTGCCAGCAGTTACAGGGGTATTACTGAAGCTTTCTTT.

The rearrangement joins TRBV15 to TRBJ2-3; perhaps TRBD2 as D (5 bases). This CDR3 has 15 amino acids. V lost 0 bases, J lost 3 bases, and 10 bases lay in between. Germline V CDR1 and CDR2: LNHNV, YYDKDF (reference sequence). The CDR3 region has the DNA TGTGCCACCAGCAGAGATCGGGGTGAGACAGATACGCAGTATTTT. The encoded protein is CATSRDRGETDTQYF.

This clone has just a few counts. V and J are TRBV5-1 and TRBJ1-2, with 7 positions matching TRBD1. The V gene's germline CDR1 is SGHRS and CDR2 YFSETQ. The V segment lost 4 bases and the J segment 4 bases; nucleotides outside the gene matches: 10. The CDR3 contains 15 residues. The CDR3 DNA reads TGCGCCAGCAGCGCTCTCGACAGGGCGGGCTATGGCTACACCTTC. This gives the protein CASSALDRAGYGYTF.